This TCR beta chain stems from a study of T cells in Graves' hyperthyroidism and ophthalmopathy (dated by TCRdb to about 2019). General notes on the study: Peripheral blood samples were taken at the time of initial diagnosis, prior to any treatment. After blood sampling, hyperthyroidism patients were treated with methimazole at a starting dose of 30 mg daily, and ophthalmopathy patients were treated with high-dose intravenous methylprednisolone. The study also compared thyroid tissue and blood T-cell repertoires from five or six Graves' hyperthyroidism patients. TCR V-J signatures able to tell the groups apart were searched for in a discovery cohort of approximately 95 patients, of whom fewer than 45 had Graves' ophthalmopathy and around 57 had stable Graves' hyperthyroidism. According to the paper, TCR Vbeta CDR3 sequencing was carried out on more than 120 peripheral blood samples, which came from 40 to 45 ophthalmopathy, under 80 hyperthyroidism and roughly 17 progressor patients. Prospective prediction of ophthalmopathy was tested in an independent validation cohort of approximately 19 hyperthyroidism patients and some 17 patients who later progressed to ophthalmopathy. The 90 to 100 discovery patients were randomly divided into training and test sets at a 7:3 ratio. Study-wide findings and limitations: In validation, the model predicted progression to ophthalmopathy with 65% to 71% sensitivity and roughly 75% specificity, a median of 6.5 months before onset. No statistical method was used to fix the sample size in advance, and group allocation was not hidden from the investigators. Most expanded thyroid clonotypes (frequency above 0.001) were also found in blood, which suggests that blood repertoires may mirror thyroid immune responses. In cross-validation, a model built on a 13 V-J signature told ophthalmopathy apart from stable hyperthyroidism with approximately 91% sensitivity and roughly 81% specificity, and in testing the same model reached 80%/75%.

V is reduced by 0 bases and J by 6 bases, leaving a spacing of 15 bases between them. The germline V gene provides CDR1 LGHNA and CDR2 YSLEER. Its CDR3 holds 15 amino acids, cysteine through phenylalanine. The only DNA kept is the CDR3, 45 bases in frame from the first base. This clonotype was detected only a few times. There is no known antigen for this receptor. No base quality information exists; no much larger clone differs at one position. The TCR beta CDR3 regions were amplified from RNA transcripts. The TCR CDR3 was subjected to a first round of RT-PCR using the HTBI primer set and the Qiagen OneStep RT-PCR kit. Libraries were constructed in a second round of multiplex PCR, after which size selection and purification were carried out. Libraries were sequenced paired-end with 100 bp reads on an Illumina HiSeq2000. Processing in the source paper ran as follows. SOAPnuke was used to process the raw data, throwing out any read that contained adapters or uncalled bases, had a mean Phred below 15, or lacked an exact constant-primer or identifier match. COPE v1.2.5 was used to merge the high-quality paired reads, and each unique nucleotide sequence was defined as a clonotype. MiTCR v1.1 was used to align the clonotypes against IMGT TRBV, TRBD and TRBJ reference segments. The analysis included only V-J combinations with a frequency above 0.0001, which together covered over 98% of the repertoires. A TCS score was defined as the ratio of F50 (clonal expansion) to E x V (chaos), with BLOSUM62-based TCRdist applied between CDR3 peptides within each V-J. Welch's t-statistics and random forest reduced 500 to 650 V-J features to 13, which were used in a naive Bayes classifier (R e1071). Thyroid-blood repertoire similarity was quantified with the Morisita-Horn index. TCRdb reprocessed the public reads (quality trimming at Q25 with fastp, clone calling with MiXCR) and kept in-frame beta chains. Here each entry gathers all rows of one CDR3 protein and keeps the most common genes and DNA. TCRdb, not the authors, supplied the V and J calls. The sample profile shows around 760,000 distinct CDR3 sequences; around 40% of them were found once. Of the sample, around 30% falls within the top ten clones.

A patient counted as having stable Graves' hyperthyroidism if no progression to ophthalmopathy occurred over 18 months of follow-up. Hyperthyroidism patients were newly diagnosed, with disease duration under 2 months, and aged 18 to 65 years. Patients with uncontrolled infections, other autoimmune diseases, pregnancy or lactation were excluded. Diagnoses relied on clinical symptoms, serum thyroxine and TRAb, thyroid ultrasound and orbital computed tomography. PBMCs were isolated from about 10 ml of fresh peripheral blood by Ficoll-Paque density gradient centrifugation. Total RNA was extracted with Trizol reagent, and quality was checked on an Agilent 2100 Bioanalyzer.

The clonotype was recovered from a woman between 40 and 55 years old with Graves' hyperthyroidism. The sample was blood. The rearranged chain carries TRBV4-3 and TRBJ2-7, with a tentative D gene TRBD2 over 5 matching bases. Here the CDR3 is given as CASSQDTQTTSEQYF. In nucleotide form, the sequence is TGCGCCAGCAGCCAAGATACCCAGACCACTAGCGAGCAGTACTTC.